This record concerns one TCR beta chain sequence. This CDR3 has 16 amino acids. Use of 60 Vbeta and 13 Jbeta primers characterized the PCR. Data came from immunoSEQ multiplex PCR; TCRdb stores just in-frame clones and leaves some out. The sample yields approximately 260,000 clones, around nine tenths seen once. The sample is drawn from a study of cytomegalovirus exposure and HLA in healthy donors. The specimen sequenced was PBMCs. The V call is TRBV21-1, the J call TRBJ2-5; TRBD1, the table's D call, lacks a check against the DNA. TRBV21-1 is deemed a pseudogene. The sequence derives from a girl aged 2 to 9 in good health and CMV-seronegative. The CDR3 DNA sequence: TGTGCCAGCTACCCCCGGGACAGTCTTTTCGAGGGGACCCAGTACTTC. Translated: CASYPRDSLFEGTQYF.